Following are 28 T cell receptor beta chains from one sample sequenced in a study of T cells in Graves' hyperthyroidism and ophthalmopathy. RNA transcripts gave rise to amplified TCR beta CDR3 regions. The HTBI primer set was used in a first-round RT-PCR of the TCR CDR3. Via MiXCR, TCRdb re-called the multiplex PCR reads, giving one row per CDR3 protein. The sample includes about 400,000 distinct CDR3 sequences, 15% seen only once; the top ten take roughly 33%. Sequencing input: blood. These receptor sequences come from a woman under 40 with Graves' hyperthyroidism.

DNA for the CDR3: TGCGCCAGCAGCCACACGCTAGCGGGAGGTACCGATGAGCAGTTCTTC. Its translation is CASSHTLAGGTDEQFF. The genes are TRBV5-1 and TRBJ2-1; 11 bases are a match to TRBD2. The germline gives CDR1 SGHRS, CDR2 YFSETQ. The V segment lost 4 bases and the J segment 8 bases; nucleotides outside the gene matches: 11. CDR3 size: 16 residues.

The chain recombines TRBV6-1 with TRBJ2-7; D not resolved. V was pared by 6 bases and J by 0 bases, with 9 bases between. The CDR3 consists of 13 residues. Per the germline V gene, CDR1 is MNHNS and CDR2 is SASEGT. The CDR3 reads CASRDGTSYEQYF. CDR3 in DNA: TGTGCCAGCAGGGACGGTACCTCCTACGAGCAGTACTTC.

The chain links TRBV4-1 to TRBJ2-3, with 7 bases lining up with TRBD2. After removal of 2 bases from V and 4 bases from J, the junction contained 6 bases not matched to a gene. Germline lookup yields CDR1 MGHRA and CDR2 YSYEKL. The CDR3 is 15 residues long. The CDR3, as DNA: TGCGCCAGCAGCCAAAATTGGCTAGCGGCAGATACGCAGTATTTT. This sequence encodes CASSQNWLAADTQYF.

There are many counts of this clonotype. In DNA, the CDR3 is TGTGCCAGCAGTTCCGGACAGGGGGCGCTAAACACTGAAGCTTTCTTT. Protein sequence: CASSSGQGALNTEAFF. The chain recombines TRBV6-1 with TRBJ1-1; 11 nucleotides match TRBD1. This CDR3 spans 16 amino acids. Germline V gives CDR1 MNHNS, CDR2 SASEGT. V lost 5 bases to trimming and J lost 2 bases; unmatched junction nucleotides: 7.

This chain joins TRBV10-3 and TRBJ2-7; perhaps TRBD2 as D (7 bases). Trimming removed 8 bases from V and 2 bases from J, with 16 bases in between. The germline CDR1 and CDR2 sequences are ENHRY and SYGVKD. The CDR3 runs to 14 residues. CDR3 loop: CAIGGGAGTYEQYF. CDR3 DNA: TGTGCCATCGGGGGGGGGGCGGGAACCTACGAGCAGTACTTC.

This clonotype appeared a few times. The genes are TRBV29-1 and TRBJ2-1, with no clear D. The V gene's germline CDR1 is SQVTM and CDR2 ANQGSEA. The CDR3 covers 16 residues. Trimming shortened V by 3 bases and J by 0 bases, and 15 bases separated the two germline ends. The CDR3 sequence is CSVDYPGSVSYNEQFF. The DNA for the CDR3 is TGCAGCGTTGATTACCCTGGGTCGGTCTCCTACAATGAGCAGTTCTTC.

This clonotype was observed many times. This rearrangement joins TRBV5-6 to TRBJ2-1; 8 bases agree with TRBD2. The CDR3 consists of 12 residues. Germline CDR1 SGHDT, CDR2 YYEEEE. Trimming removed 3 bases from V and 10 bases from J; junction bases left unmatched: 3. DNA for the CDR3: TGTGCCAGCAGCTCCAGACTAGCGGAGCAGTTCTTC. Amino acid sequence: CASSSRLAEQFF.

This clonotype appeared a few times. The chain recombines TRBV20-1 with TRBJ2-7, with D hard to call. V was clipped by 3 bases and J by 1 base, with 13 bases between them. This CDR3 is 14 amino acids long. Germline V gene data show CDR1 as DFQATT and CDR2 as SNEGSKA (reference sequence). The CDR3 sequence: CSARLGSSSYEQYF. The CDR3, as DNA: TGCAGTGCTAGGTTGGGGTCCTCATCCTACGAGCAGTACTTC.

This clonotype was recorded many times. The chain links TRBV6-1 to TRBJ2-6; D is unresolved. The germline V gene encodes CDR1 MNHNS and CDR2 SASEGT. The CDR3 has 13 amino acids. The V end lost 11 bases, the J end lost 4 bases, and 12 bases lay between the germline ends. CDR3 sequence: CAGRVAGANVLTF. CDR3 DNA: TGTGCCGGAAGGGTAGCCGGGGCCAACGTCCTGACTTTC.

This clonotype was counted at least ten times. This chain's CDR3 is CASSDRPSAYTDTQYF. The CDR3 coding sequence is TGTGCCAGCAGCGACCGACCTAGCGCCTACACAGATACGCAGTATTTT. V usage is TRBV11-2 and J usage is TRBJ2-3; a possible D gene is TRBD2 (6 bases). Germline values: CDR1 SGHAT, CDR2 FQNNGV. CDR3 size: 16 residues. V dropped 5 bases and J dropped 2 bases, with 17 bases sitting between them.

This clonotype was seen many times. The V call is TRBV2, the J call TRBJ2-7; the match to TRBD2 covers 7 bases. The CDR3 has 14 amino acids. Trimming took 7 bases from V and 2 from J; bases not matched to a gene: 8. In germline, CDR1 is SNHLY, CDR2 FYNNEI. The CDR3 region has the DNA TGTGCCAGCATACGGGACTACACGGCCTACGAGCAGTACTTC. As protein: CASIRDYTAYEQYF.

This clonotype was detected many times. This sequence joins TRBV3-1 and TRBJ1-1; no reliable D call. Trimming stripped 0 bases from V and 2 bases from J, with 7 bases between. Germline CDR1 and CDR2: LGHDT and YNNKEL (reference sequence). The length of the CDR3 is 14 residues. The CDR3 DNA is TGTGCCAGCAGCCAAGAGACCAGTAACACTGAAGCTTTCTTT. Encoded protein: CASSQETSNTEAFF.

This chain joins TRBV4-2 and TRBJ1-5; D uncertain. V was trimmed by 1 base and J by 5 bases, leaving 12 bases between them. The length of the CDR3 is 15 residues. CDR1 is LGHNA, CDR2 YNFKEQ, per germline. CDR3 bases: TGTGCCAGCAGCCAAGCCGCGGATGGGTATCAGCCCCAGCATTTT. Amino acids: CASSQAADGYQPQHF.

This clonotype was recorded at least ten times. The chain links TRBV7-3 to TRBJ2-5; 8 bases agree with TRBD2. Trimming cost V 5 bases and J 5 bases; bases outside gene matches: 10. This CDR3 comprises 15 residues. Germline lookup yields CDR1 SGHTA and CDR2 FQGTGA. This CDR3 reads CASSKTGGYQETQYF. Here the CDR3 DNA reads TGTGCCAGCAGCAAGACGGGGGGGTATCAGGAGACCCAGTACTTC.

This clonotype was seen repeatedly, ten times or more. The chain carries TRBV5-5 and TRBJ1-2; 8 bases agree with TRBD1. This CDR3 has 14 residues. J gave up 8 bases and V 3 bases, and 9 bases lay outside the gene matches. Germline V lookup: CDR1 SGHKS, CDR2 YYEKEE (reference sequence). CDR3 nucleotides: TGTGCCAGCAGCTACGGACAGGGACATCAGGGCTACACCTTC. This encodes CASSYGQGHQGYTF.

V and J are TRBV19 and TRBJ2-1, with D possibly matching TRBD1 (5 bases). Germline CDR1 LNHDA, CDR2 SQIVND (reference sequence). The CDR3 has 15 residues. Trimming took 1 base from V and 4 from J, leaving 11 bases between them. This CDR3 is CASSIVGASYNEQFF. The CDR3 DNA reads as TGTGCCAGTAGTATAGTAGGGGCTTCATACAATGAGCAGTTCTTC. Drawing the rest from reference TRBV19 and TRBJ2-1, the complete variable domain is DGGITQSPKYLFRKEGQNVTLSCEQNLNHDAMYWYRQDPGQGLRLIYYSQIVNDFQKGDIAEGYSVSREKKESFPLTVTSAQKNPTAFYLCASSIVGASYNEQFFGPGTRLTVL.

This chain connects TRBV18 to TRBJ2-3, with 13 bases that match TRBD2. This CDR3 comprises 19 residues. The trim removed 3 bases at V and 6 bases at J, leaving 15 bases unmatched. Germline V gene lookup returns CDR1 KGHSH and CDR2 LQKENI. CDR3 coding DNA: TGTGCCAGCTCACCTGGACTAGCGGGAGTCGGTCGATTTGGGGATACGCAGTATTTT. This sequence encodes CASSPGLAGVGRFGDTQYF.

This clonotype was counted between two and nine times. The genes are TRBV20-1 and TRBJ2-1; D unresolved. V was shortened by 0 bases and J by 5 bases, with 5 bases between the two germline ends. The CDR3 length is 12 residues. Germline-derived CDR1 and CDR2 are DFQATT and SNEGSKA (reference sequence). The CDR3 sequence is CSARDIHNEQFF. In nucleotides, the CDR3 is TGCAGTGCTAGAGACATCCACAATGAGCAGTTCTTC.

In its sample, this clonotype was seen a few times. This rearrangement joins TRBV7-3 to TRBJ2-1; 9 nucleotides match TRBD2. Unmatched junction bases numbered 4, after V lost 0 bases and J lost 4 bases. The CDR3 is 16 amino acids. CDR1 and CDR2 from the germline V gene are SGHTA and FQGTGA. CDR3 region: CASSLTSGSGYNEQFF. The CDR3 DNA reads TGTGCCAGCAGCTTAACTAGCGGGAGTGGATACAATGAGCAGTTCTTC.

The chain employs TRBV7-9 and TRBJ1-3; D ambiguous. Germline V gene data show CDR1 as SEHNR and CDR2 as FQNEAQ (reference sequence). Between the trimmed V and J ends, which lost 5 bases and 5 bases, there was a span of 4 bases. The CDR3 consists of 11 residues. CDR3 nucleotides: TGTGCCAGCAGCCTAAGAAACACCATATATTTT. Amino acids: CASSLRNTIYF.

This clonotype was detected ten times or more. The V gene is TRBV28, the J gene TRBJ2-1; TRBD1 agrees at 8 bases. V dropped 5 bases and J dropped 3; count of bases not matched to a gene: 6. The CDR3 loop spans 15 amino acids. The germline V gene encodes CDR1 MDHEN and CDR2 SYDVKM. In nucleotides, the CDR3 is TGTGCCAGCAGTCTCGGGACAGGTTACTACAATGAGCAGTTCTTC. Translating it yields CASSLGTGYYNEQFF.

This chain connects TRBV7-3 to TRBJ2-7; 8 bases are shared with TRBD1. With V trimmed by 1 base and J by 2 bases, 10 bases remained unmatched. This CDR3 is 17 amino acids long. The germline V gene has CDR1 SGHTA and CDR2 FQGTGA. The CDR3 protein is CASSLKKTGTGPYEQYF. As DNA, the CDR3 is TGTGCCAGCAGCTTAAAAAAAACCGGGACAGGACCCTACGAGCAGTACTTC.

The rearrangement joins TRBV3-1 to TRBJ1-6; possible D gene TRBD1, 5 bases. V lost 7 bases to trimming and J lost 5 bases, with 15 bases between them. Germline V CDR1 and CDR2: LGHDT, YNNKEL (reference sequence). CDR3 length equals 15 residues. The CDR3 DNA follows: TGTGCCAGCACCCCCGGGGGGATCGATAATTCACCCCTCCACTTT. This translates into CASTPGGIDNSPLHF.

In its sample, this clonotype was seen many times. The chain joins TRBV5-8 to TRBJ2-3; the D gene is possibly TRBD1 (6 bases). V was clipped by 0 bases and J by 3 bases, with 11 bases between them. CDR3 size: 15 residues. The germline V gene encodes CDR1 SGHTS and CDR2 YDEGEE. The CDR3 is CASSLVRQGTDTQYF. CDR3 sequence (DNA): TGTGCCAGCAGCTTGGTGCGTCAGGGGACAGATACGCAGTATTTT.

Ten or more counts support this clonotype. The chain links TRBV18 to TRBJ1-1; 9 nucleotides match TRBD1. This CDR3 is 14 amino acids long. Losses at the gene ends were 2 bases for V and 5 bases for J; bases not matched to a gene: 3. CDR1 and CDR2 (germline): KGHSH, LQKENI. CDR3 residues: CASSPSTGGTEAFF. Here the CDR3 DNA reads TGTGCCAGCTCACCATCGACAGGGGGGACTGAAGCTTTCTTT.

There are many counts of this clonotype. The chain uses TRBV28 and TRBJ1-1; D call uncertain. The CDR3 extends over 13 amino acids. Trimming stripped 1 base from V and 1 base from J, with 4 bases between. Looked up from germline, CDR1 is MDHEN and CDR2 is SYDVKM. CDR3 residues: CASSLLTNTEAFF. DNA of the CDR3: TGTGCCAGCAGTTTATTGACGAACACTGAAGCTTTCTTT.

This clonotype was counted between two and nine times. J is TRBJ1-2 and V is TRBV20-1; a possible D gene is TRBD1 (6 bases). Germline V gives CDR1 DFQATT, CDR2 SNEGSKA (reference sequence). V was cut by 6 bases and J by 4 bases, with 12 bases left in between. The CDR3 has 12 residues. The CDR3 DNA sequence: TGCAGTGCGAAGACAGGTACCTATGGCTACACCTTC. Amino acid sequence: CSAKTGTYGYTF.

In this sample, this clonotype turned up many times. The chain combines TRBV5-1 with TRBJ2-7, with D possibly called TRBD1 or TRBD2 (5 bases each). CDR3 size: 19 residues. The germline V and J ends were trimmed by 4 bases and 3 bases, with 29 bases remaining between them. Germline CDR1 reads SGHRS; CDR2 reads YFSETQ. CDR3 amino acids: CASSPRYVPLRDVLYEQYF. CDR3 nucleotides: TGCGCCAGCAGCCCCCGGTATGTACCCCTTCGGGACGTCCTCTACGAGCAGTACTTC. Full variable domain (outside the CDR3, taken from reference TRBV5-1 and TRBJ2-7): KAGVTQTPRYLIKTRGQQVTLSCSPISGHRSVSWYQQTPGQGLQFLFEYFSETQRNKGNFPGRFSGRQFSNSRSEMNVSTLELGDSALYLCASSPRYVPLRDVLYEQYFGPGTRLTVT.